This T cell receptor (beta chain) appears in the sequencing data of a study of identical twins (dated by TCRdb to the mid-2010s). In the study overall: The study deep-sequenced TCR alpha and beta repertoires from monozygotic twins, unrelated adults of various ages and cord blood to test whether fetal clonotypes persist. To rule out contamination, replicate twin experiments were performed at different times with different library preparation protocols. Points the paper makes about the study in general: Out-of-frame TCR alpha sharing in monozygotic twins was systematically underestimated by recombination models, whereas sharing between unrelated individuals was in agreement with the recombination models. Zero-insertion analyses could be partly confounded by invariant T cells such as MAIT and iNKT, though diverse VJ usage argued against such confounding for most clonotypes. Because the same donors could not be followed over many years, conclusions were based on cross-sectional statistical analysis. The excess sharing between twins in beta out-of-frame sequences was weaker because fewer shared sequences reduced the signal-to-noise ratio. Compared with coincidental sharing between unrelated individuals, out-of-frame TCR alpha sequences shared between twins had an excess of sequences with low generation probability. Abundant cord blood beta clonotypes had fewer insertions, young adult naive repertoires showed a similar but weaker trend, and memory repertoires showed no such trend.

This clonotype was recorded a few times. This receptor's antigen is unknown. One base away there is no much larger clone; base qualities are not given. The cysteine opens and the phenylalanine closes a CDR3 of 13 amino acids. CDR3 DNA is the only sequence kept; it has 39 bases, read in frame from the first base. CDR1 and CDR2, looked up from the germline V gene (reference sequence), are DFQATT and SNEGSKA. Germline trimming: 4 bases from V, 1 base from J; junction bases outside gene matches: 2. All donors were healthy Caucasians. Three pairs of female monozygotic twins, all aged roughly 18 to 29 years, made up the twin cohort. Positive isolation kits from Invitrogen were used to isolate the CD4+ and CD8+ T cell populations. The library was made by 5' RACE. The instrument was an Illumina HiSeq 2000. A universal primer binding site was added through template switching, and the final cDNA carried a unique molecular identifier so that TCR cDNA molecules could be counted accurately. Specific primers in the conserved constant-segment region were used to synthesize first-strand cDNA for TCR alpha and beta chains. To control for contamination, every cDNA library was double barcoded, receiving both a SMART-Mk sample barcode and Illumina barcodes. Two successive PCR steps introduced TruSeq adapter sequences along with Illumina sample barcodes. The TCR alpha and beta cDNA libraries were sequenced on the Illumina HiSeq platform using custom primers. Turning to the authors' computational methods: MiGEC processed the raw reads to extract unique molecular identifiers, while MiXCR was used to determine the CDR3 positions. Recombination models were inferred per individual with the repgenHMM and IGoR tools using an EM algorithm. Shared clonotype analysis was performed with the tcR package in R, normalizing sharing by the product of cloneset sizes. To study raw recombination without the effects of thymic and clonal selection, out-of-frame nonproductive sequences were analyzed. TCRdb reworked the public reads: Q25 trimming with fastp, MiXCR clone assembly, productive beta chains retained. Here each entry gathers all rows of one CDR3 protein and keeps the most common genes and DNA. The authors' filters were not applied to this entry. A total of 450,000 to 500,000 distinct CDR3 sequences appear in this sample, about 13% of them only once. The ten largest account for 0.98% of the sample.

These data are also associated with another study on yellow fever vaccine responses in identical twins. The second paper further reports: The authors reported that the T cell response to vaccination in identical twins appeared partly convergent and partly personalized. In the study, vaccine-responding T cell clones were precisely tracked in identical twins.

The receptor chain draws on TRBV20-1 and TRBJ2-5, with 8 junctional bases fitting TRBD1. This receptor was taken from a woman under 30 in good health. The sample comprised CD4+ T cells sorted from blood. For the CDR3, the sequence is CSAKTGGQETQYF. The DNA reads TGCAGTGCTAAAACAGGGGGCCAAGAGACCCAGTACTTC.